The rows below give T cell receptor beta chains drawn from one sample of a study of lymphopenia after photon versus proton radiotherapy. Assay used: immunoSEQ multiplex PCR; TCRdb lists only in-frame clones, some missing. The repertoire holds approximately 170,000 clones, with about 88% as singletons. Specimen: peripheral blood, collected from a patient treated with photon-based radiotherapy. These receptor sequences come from a man between 45 and 60 years old with gastric cancer. CDR3s include the opening cysteine and the closing phenylalanine or tryptophan. A D gene is named only where the DNA matches it firmly. Expanded clones get a size class; other rows say once, few or many, or leave the size out.

j_gene	d_gene	v_gene	abundance	len	CDR3nt	CDR3aa
TRBJ1-2	.	TRBV29-1	.	13	TGCAGCGTTCGAAAGGGAGGGTCCTATGGCTACACCTTC	CSVRKGGSYGYTF
TRBJ1-4	TRBD1	TRBV6-1	.	16	TGTGCCAGCAGTGGTCCTAGACAGGGAGGTGGGGAAAAACTGTTTTTT	CASSGPRQGGGEKLFF
TRBJ2-7	TRBD2	TRBV5-6	.	16	TGTGCCAGCAGCTTGGGGGGACTAGCGGGATTATACGAGCAGTACTTC	CASSLGGLAGLYEQYF
TRBJ2-3	.	TRBV5-1	.	16	TGCGCCAGCAGCTTGGGGTCGGGCGGTAGCACAGATACGCAGTATTTT	CASSLGSGGSTDTQYF
TRBJ1-1	.	TRBV18	.	15	TGTGCCAGCTCACCACCGTCAGGGTTAAACACTGAAGCTTTCTTT	CASSPPSGLNTEAFF
TRBJ2-4	TRBD2	TRBV7-8	.	15	TGTGCCAGCAGCTTAGCCGCTAGCGGGGGGACAATTCAGTACTTC	CASSLAASGGTIQYF
TRBJ2-7	.	TRBV30	.	15	TGTGCCTGGAGTGTAGGTCCAGGGAGATTCTACGAGCAGTACTTC	CAWSVGPGRFYEQYF
TRBJ1-4	.	TRBV6-1	.	17	TGTGCCAGCAGTGAAAATGGGGCCGGACCCGCTAATGAAAAACTGTTTTTT	CASSENGAGPANEKLFF
TRBJ1-2	.	TRBV5-6	.	15	TGTGCCAGCAGCTCCTGGGCCATGAGCCGAGTAGGCTACACCTTC	CASSSWAMSRVGYTF
TRBJ1-2	TRBD1	TRBV5-6	.	14	TGTGCCAGCAGCTCCCTGGACAGGGACTATGGCTACACCTTC	CASSSLDRDYGYTF
TRBJ2-7	.	TRBV28	.	12	TGTGCCAGCAGTATATTTGAAGGCGAGCAGTACTTC	CASSIFEGEQYF
TRBJ1-1	TRBD1	TRBV6-4	once	15	TGTGCCAGCGCTCCTTCGGGACAGCTGAACACTGAAGCTTTCTTT	CASAPSGQLNTEAFF
TRBJ2-7	.	TRBV6-5	.	16	TGTGCCAGCAGTTACTCGATGCTGTGGAGCTCCTACGAGCAGTACTTC	CASSYSMLWSSYEQYF
TRBJ2-7	.	TRBV7-2	.	14	TGTGCCAGCAGCCAGGCGGGGACGGTTGGGGAGCAGTACTTC	CASSQAGTVGEQYF
TRBJ1-1	TRBD1	TRBV19	.	16	TGTGCCAGTAGTACCTCCCCGGACAGGGGCGATAATGAAGCTTTCTTT	CASSTSPDRGDNEAFF
TRBJ2-1	.	TRBV28	.	15	TGTGCCAGCAGTTTCGCGGGAAGTACCTACAATGAGCAGTTCTTC	CASSFAGSTYNEQFF
TRBJ2-1	.	TRBV5-1	.	16	TGCGCCAGCAGCTCGGGACTTTTTCTCTCCTACAATGAGCAGTTCTTC	CASSSGLFLSYNEQFF
TRBJ1-2	.	TRBV6-5	once	14	TGTGCCAGCTCAGGGACATCAGGGAACTATGGCTACACCTTC	CASSGTSGNYGYTF
TRBJ1-2	.	TRBV19	.	13	TGTGCCAGTAGTATGGTCAGGGCCTATGGCTACACCTTC	CASSMVRAYGYTF
TRBJ2-1	TRBD1	TRBV5-1	.	16	TGCGCCAGCAGCCTAAGGACAGGGAGCTCCTACAATGAGCAGTTCTTC	CASSLRTGSSYNEQFF
TRBJ2-1	.	TRBV7-8	.	16	TGTGCCAGCAGCTTAGGTCGGCTGGGACTGTGGGATGAGCAGTTCTTC	CASSLGRLGLWDEQFF
TRBJ2-7	.	TRBV7-9	.	14	TGTGCCAGCAGCTTAGCTGGCCCGGCCTACGAGCAGTACTTC	CASSLAGPAYEQYF
TRBJ1-1	TRBD1	TRBV18	.	15	TGTGCCAGCTCACCAGTGGGCAGGGGGGACACTGAAGCTTTCTTT	CASSPVGRGDTEAFF
TRBJ2-5	.	TRBV7-2	.	15	TGTGCCAGCAGCCTTGGTGGAGGGGGGAGAGAGACCCAGTACTTC	CASSLGGGGRETQYF
TRBJ1-1	.	TRBV6-1	.	14	TGTGCCAGCAGTGAGCGACACCGAAACACTGAAGCTTTCTTT	CASSERHRNTEAFF
TRBJ2-7	.	TRBV20-1	.	10	TGCAGTGCTAGTGGGGGCAGGGAGTACTTC	CSASGGREYF
TRBJ2-3	TRBD2	TRBV29-1	.	14	TGCAGCGTTGAGGGAGGGAGGGGAACAGATACGCAGTATTTT	CSVEGGRGTDTQYF
TRBJ2-7	TRBD2	TRBV11-1	.	14	TGTGCCAGCAGACTAGCGGGAGCCACCTACGAGCAGTACTTC	CASRLAGATYEQYF
TRBJ2-7	.	TRBV10-3	.	14	TGTGCCATCAGACTCGGGACCACATACGGCGAGCAGTACTTC	CAIRLGTTYGEQYF
TRBJ2-5	.	TRBV30	.	13	TGTGCCTGGAGACCCTCAGGGCGGGAGACCCAGTACTTC	CAWRPSGRETQYF
TRBJ2-3	.	TRBV6-5	.	11	TGTGCCAGCAGTTACGCTGGTACGCAGTATTTT	CASSYAGTQYF
TRBJ2-2	.	TRBV29-1	.	15	TGCAGCGTTGAGAAGGGCCGAGGGGGGACCGGGGAGCTGTTTTTT	CSVEKGRGGTGELFF
TRBJ1-5	TRBD1	TRBV19	.	16	TGTGCCAGTAGTATAGGGGGGACAGGCCGACATCAGCCCCAGCATTTT	CASSIGGTGRHQPQHF